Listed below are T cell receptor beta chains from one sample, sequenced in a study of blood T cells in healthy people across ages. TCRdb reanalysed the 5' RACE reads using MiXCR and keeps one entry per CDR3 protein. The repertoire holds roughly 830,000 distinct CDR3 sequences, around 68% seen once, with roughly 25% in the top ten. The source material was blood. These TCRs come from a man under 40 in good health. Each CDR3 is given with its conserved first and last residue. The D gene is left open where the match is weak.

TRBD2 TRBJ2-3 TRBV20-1 CSAPLTSGYADTQYF
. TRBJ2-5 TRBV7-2 CASSAGRVRETQYF
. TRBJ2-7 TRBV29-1 CSVEDRYEQYF
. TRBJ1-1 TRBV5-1 CASSMRVGSTEAFF
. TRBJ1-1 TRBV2 CASSRTTSGSRETEAFF
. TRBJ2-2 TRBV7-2 CASSVGSSNTGELFF
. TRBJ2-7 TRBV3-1 CASSLDGAGTDYEQYF
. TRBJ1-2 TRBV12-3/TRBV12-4 CATRQSYGYTF
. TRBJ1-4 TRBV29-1 CSVGSIGSNEKLFF
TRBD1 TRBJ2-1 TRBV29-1 CSVRDRGLQNEQFF
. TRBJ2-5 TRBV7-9 CASSWDGSLEQYF
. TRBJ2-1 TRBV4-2 CASSQDIPLDYYNEQFF
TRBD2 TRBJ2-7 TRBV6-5 CASSTGRGVYEQYF
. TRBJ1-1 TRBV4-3 CASSQDRAGFRAFF
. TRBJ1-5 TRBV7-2 CASSLIYSNQPQHF
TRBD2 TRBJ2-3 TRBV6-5 CASSRTSGAQDTQYF
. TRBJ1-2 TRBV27 CASRLSVVEGFNYGYTF
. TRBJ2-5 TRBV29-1 CSVAARKETQYF
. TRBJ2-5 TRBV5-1 CASSFSRVEETQYF
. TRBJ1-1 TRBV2 CASSAWGGSEAFF
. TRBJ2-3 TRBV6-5 CASSYSGGVGGTDTQYF
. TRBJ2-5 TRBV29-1 CSVDVVGETQYF
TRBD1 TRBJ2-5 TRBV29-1 CSVADRGETQYF
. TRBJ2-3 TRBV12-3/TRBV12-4 CASSFSRPTGTQYF
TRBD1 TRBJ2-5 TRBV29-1 CSYNRGTPETQYF
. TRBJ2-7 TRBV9 CASSVAARPHEQYF
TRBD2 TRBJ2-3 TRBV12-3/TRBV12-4 CATASTSAGTDTQYF
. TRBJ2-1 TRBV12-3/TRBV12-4 CASIQAPTLNEQFF
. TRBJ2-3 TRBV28 CASSLGRGRGDTQYF
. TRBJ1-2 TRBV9 CASSDNRANYGYTF
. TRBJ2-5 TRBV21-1 CASSNRGVHETQYF
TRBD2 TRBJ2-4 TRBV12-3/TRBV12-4 CASSLGLAVGQYF
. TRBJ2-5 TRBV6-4 CASREAASQETQYF
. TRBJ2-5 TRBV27 CASSLEQGGKTQYF
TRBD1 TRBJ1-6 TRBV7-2 CASSIQGGQGTSPLHF
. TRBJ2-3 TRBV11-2 CASSDPGRGIDTQYF
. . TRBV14 CASSQGGGKTQYF
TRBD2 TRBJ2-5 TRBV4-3 CASSQETRLAGDGETQYF
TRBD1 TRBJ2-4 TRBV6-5 CASSSGPRTGWENIQYF
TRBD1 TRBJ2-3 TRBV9 CASSIGQVRTQYF
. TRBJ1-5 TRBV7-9 CASSRGGQPQHF
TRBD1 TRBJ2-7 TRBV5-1 CASSSDGTGFYEQYF
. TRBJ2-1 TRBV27 CASSTSSAGWYNEQFF
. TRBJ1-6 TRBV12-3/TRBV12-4 CASSWGVNNSPLHF
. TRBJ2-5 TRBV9 CASSVAGTAETQYF
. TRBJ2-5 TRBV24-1 CATSRQGLQETQYF
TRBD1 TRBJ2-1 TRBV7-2 CASSPRTGGKNEQFF
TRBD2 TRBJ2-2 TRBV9 CASSDALAGGVTGELFF
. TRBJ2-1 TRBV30 CAWGRYNEQFF
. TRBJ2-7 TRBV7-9 CASSFSLYEQYF
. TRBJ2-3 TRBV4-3 CASSQDRAQGDTQYF
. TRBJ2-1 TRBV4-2 CASSQGVDEQFF